The 13 T cell receptor beta chains below were found in one sample sequenced in a study of blood T cell repertoires in COVID-19. Repertoires were generated with immunoSEQ multiplex PCR, while TCRdb's copy carries only in-frame clones and drops some. This table has roughly 200,000 clones, 78% appearing once. The sequencing input was peripheral blood. These receptors were taken from a woman of 80 years or more with active or convalescent COVID-19.

In DNA form, the CDR3 reads TGTGCCAGCAGCACTAGACAGGGTCCTGGTCCCCAGCATTTT. Translation: CASSTRQGPGPQHF. The chain couples TRBV5-5 to TRBJ1-5, with 7 nucleotides matching TRBD1. Unmatched junction bases numbered 11, after V lost 4 bases and J lost 10 bases. CDR1 and CDR2 from the germline V gene are SGHKS and YYEKEE (reference sequence). The CDR3 is made up of 14 amino acids.

This chain uses TRBV11-2 with TRBJ2-2; TRBD1 matches at 8 bases. Trimming removed 3 bases from V and 6 bases from J; junction bases left unmatched: 3. Looked up from germline, CDR1 is SGHAT and CDR2 is FQNNGV. This CDR3 spans 14 amino acids. CDR3 loop: CASSFTGGAGELFF. CDR3 DNA sequence: TGTGCCAGCAGCTTCACAGGGGGAGCCGGGGAGCTGTTTTTT.

The gene calls are TRBV3-1 (or the pseudogene TRBV3-2) and TRBJ1-6; D not resolved. Germline V gene sequence: CDR1 LGHDT, CDR2 YNNKEL (reference sequence). V was clipped by 5 bases and J by 8 bases, with 13 bases between them. The CDR3 has 14 residues. CDR3 loop: CASSALPVDSPLHF. In DNA form, the CDR3 reads TGTGCCAGCAGCGCACTCCCGGTGGATTCACCCCTCCACTTT.

The CDR3 DNA reads as TGCAGCGTCTCCGGGACAGGGGGCTGGGGCACTGAAGCTTTCTTT. Its protein is CSVSGTGGWGTEAFF. V is TRBV29-1 and J is TRBJ1-1, with TRBD1 matching over 12 bases. J gave up 4 bases and V 6 bases, and 9 bases lay outside the gene matches. Germline-derived CDR1 and CDR2 are SQVTM and ANQGSEA. The CDR3 is 15 amino acids.

The CDR3 region is CASSLQGRRIYGYTF. The CDR3 DNA sequence: TGTGCCAGCAGCCTACAGGGGAGGAGGATCTATGGCTACACCTTC. The chain couples TRBV5-6 to TRBJ1-2, with 7 bases identical to TRBD1. Trimming removed 4 bases from V and 4 bases from J; junction bases left unmatched: 10. Germline loops: CDR1 SGHDT, CDR2 YYEEEE. This CDR3 comprises 15 residues.

The V gene is TRBV14, the J gene TRBJ2-4, with a weak D call TRBD2 (6 bases). The CDR3 has 18 amino acids. V was shortened by 0 bases and J by 6 bases, with 21 bases between the two germline ends. In germline, CDR1 is SGHDN, CDR2 FVKESK. The CDR3 here is CASSQEIFSGDRLNIQYF. The CDR3 DNA reads TGTGCCAGCAGCCAAGAAATCTTCTCGGGAGACCGTTTAAACATTCAGTACTTC.

The CDR3 bases are TGTGCCAGCAGCTTAGTCCATCCCGGGAACACTGAAGCTTTCTTT. Translated: CASSLVHPGNTEAFF. The V gene is TRBV11-2, the J gene TRBJ1-1; D ambiguous. Germline V gene data show CDR1 as SGHAT and CDR2 as FQNNGV. The CDR3 consists of 15 residues. Trimming removed 1 base from V and 1 base from J, with 10 bases in between.

The CDR3 DNA is TGTGCCAGCAGTAGTACAGGGGGCGGGGAGACCCAGTACTTC. Protein: CASSSTGGGETQYF. The chain recombines TRBV27 with TRBJ2-5; 9 bases align to TRBD1. This CDR3 is 14 amino acids long. V lost 5 bases and J lost 5; bases outside the gene matches: 6. Germline V gives CDR1 MNHEY, CDR2 SMNVEV (reference sequence).

This clone was found many times. The same CDR3 can be traced to other DNA sequences in this sample. The rearrangement links TRBV5-1 to TRBJ1-1; D is unresolved. Trimming removed 0 bases from V and 4 bases from J, with 19 bases in between. Germline CDR1 reads SGHRS; CDR2 reads YFSETQ. There are 17 residues in the CDR3. The CDR3 sequence is CASSLATSGFFPTEAFF. The CDR3 coding sequence is TGCGCCAGCAGCTTGGCCACCTCCGGGTTTTTCCCCACTGAAGCTTTCTTT.

Notes on this clone: Distinct nucleotide sequences in the sample also encode this CDR3. CDR3 sequence (DNA): TGTGCCAGCTCACCAAGAGGGACTAATGAAAAACTGTTTTTT. It encodes CASSPRGTNEKLFF. The chain employs TRBV18 and TRBJ1-4; D remains unclear. V lost 2 bases to trimming and J lost 2 bases, with 6 bases between them. The CDR3 has 14 residues. Germline CDR1 and CDR2: KGHSH and LQKENI.

This chain links TRBV5-4 with TRBJ2-1; the match to TRBD1 covers 9 bases. The J segment lost 4 bases and the V segment lost 0 bases, leaving 2 bases of the junction unmatched. CDR3 length: 15 amino acids. Germline V gives CDR1 SGHNT, CDR2 YYREEE (reference sequence). Here the CDR3 reads CASSLAGTGYNEQFF. CDR3 DNA: TGTGCCAGCAGCTTGGCGGGGACAGGGTACAATGAGCAGTTCTTC.

The chain is built from TRBV19 and TRBJ2-5, with D tentatively TRBD1 (5 bases). Germline CDR1 is LNHDA and CDR2 is SQIVND (reference sequence). The CDR3 is 14 amino acids. Trimming took 4 bases from V and 3 from J, leaving 12 bases between them. CDR3 in DNA: TGTGCCAGTAGTAAAGGGGCGATTAAAGAGACCCAGTACTTC. This translates into CASSKGAIKETQYF.

The J gene is TRBJ2-1, the V gene TRBV2, with 11 bases fitting TRBD2. Germline values: CDR1 SNHLY, CDR2 FYNNEI. The CDR3 runs to 16 residues. The V gene end was trimmed by 3 bases and the J gene end by 9 bases; junction bases not matched to a gene: 10. The CDR3 DNA is TGTGCCAGCAGTGATAGGGTTAGCGGGGGGGCGACTGAGCAGTTCTTC. Translation: CASSDRVSGGATEQFF. Filled out from reference TRBV2 and TRBJ2-1, the complete variable domain reads EPEVTQTPSHQVTQMGQEVILRCVPISNHLYFYWYRQILGQKVEFLVSFYNNEISEKSEIFDDQFSVERPDGSNFTLKIRSTKLEDSAMYFCASSDRVSGGATEQFFGPGTRLTVL.